This note documents a single TCR beta chain sequence. The sample is drawn from a study of control samples from healthy donors and cancer patients. This CDR3 comprises 16 residues. V was clipped by 4 bases and J by 6 bases; unmatched bases: 11. Germline lookup yields CDR1 SGHRS and CDR2 YFSETQ. The data were produced by immunoSEQ multiplex PCR, yet TCRdb's version contains in-frame clones alone and is incomplete. The sample has 90,000 to 130,000 clones, about 80% seen once. The chain is built from TRBV5-1 and TRBJ2-1, with 9 bases fitting TRBD2. Sequenced: blood. The source is a man aged 18 to 29 in good health. CDR3 region: CASSDTVAGELNEQFF. The CDR3 nucleotides are TGCGCCAGCAGCGACACGGTAGCGGGGGAACTCAATGAGCAGTTCTTC.